This entry lists 2 T cell receptor beta chains sequenced from one sample in a study of Tregs in tolerant kidney transplant recipients. Sequencing was performed with immunoSEQ multiplex PCR; in TCRdb, only in-frame clones are kept and a portion is missing. The sample lists approximately 81,000 clones; roughly 90% were seen once. Recipients received nonmyeloablative bone marrow transplants from related graft donors, with transient mixed chimerism. Sequencing was performed on CD4+ T cells from blood (PBMCs), taken 24 months after the transplant. Receptors originate from a human patient who received a combined kidney and bone marrow transplant. The T cells may partly be graft donor cells.

The J gene is TRBJ2-1, the V gene TRBV7-3; 8 bases map to TRBD2. V shed 5 bases, J shed 8 bases, and the junction held 11 bases outside the gene matches. This CDR3 region has 15 residues. CDR1 SGHTA and CDR2 FQGTGA come from the germline V gene. The chain's CDR3 is CASSSFAGGHYEQFF. The CDR3 coding sequence is TGTGCCAGCAGCAGTTTCGCGGGGGGCCACTATGAGCAGTTCTTC.

The chain employs TRBV29-1 and TRBJ1-2, with D maybe TRBD1 (6 bases). The V gene lost 0 bases and the J gene lost 8 bases, with 22 bases spanning the gap. Germline V CDR1 and CDR2: SQVTM, ANQGSEA. This CDR3 is 16 amino acids long. The CDR3 loop is CSVEDRTRGKLGGYTF. CDR3 DNA: TGCAGCGTTGAAGACCGGACTAGGGGGAAGCTAGGAGGCTACACCTTC.